These 4 T cell receptor beta chains were sequenced from one sample in a study of T cell changes during pregnancy in multiple sclerosis. Method: immunoSEQ multiplex PCR; TCRdb's copy keeps in-frame clones and lacks some. This table holds 15,000 to 20,000 clones, 88% found once. Sequenced here: CD8+ T cells from peripheral blood mononuclear cells, sampled after pregnancy. The receptors come from a female donor in good health, enrolled as a control in a pregnancy study.

V is TRBV29-1 and J is TRBJ2-3, with 9 bases identical to TRBD1. This CDR3 contains 13 residues. The V gene's germline CDR1 is SQVTM and CDR2 ANQGSEA. V gave up 6 bases and J gave up 3 bases; unmatched junction bases: 4. The CDR3 coding sequence is TGCAGCGTCAGGGACAGGGAAACAGATACGCAGTATTTT. Its protein is CSVRDRETDTQYF.

This rearrangement joins TRBV6-1 to TRBJ1-3, with a tentative D call TRBD1 (5 bases). The CDR3 consists of 10 residues. Germline assignment: CDR1 MNHNS and CDR2 SASEGT. The V and J ends lost 8 bases and 8 bases respectively, with 7 bases between them. The CDR3 DNA follows: TGTGCCAGCGGAGGGGACACCATATATTTT. Translating it yields CASGGDTIYF.

The V gene is TRBV7-6, the J gene TRBJ2-1, with D tentatively TRBD2 (5 bases). This CDR3 has 13 residues. CDR1 and CDR2 (germline): SGHVS, FNYEAQ. V shed 1 base and J shed 7 bases, with 8 bases lying between them. Written as DNA, the CDR3 is TGTGCCAGCAGCTTAGGGGGAGTTAATGAGCAGTTCTTC. This gives the protein CASSLGGVNEQFF.

The chain carries TRBV6-1 and TRBJ2-3, with 11 nucleotides matching TRBD2. The V gene's germline CDR1 is MNHNS and CDR2 SASEGT. V shed 8 bases and J 4 bases; nucleotides not matched to a gene: 8. The length of the CDR3 is 15 residues. The CDR3 loop is CASGSGTSGSDTQYF. CDR3 coding DNA: TGTGCCAGCGGCTCCGGGACTAGCGGTTCAGATACGCAGTATTTT.